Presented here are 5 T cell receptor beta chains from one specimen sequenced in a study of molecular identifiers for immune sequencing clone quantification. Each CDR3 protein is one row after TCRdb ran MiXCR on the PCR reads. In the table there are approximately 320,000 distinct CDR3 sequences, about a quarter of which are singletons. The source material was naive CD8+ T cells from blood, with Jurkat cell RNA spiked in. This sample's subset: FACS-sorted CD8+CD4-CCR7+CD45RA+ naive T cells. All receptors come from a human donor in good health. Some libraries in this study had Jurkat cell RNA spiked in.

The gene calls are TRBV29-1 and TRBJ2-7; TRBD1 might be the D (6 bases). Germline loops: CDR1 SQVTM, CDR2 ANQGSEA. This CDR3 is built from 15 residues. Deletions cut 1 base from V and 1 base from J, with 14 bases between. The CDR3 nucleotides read TGCAGCGTTGAAGGCGGTAGGGGGTCGTCCTACGAGCAGTACTTC. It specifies CSVEGGRGSSYEQYF.

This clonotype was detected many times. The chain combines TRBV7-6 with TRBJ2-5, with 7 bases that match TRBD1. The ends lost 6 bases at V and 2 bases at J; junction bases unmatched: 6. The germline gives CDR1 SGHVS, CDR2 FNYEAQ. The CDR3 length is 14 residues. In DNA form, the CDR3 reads TGTGCCAGCAGGTTCGACAGGGTGCAAGAGACCCAGTACTTC. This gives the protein CASRFDRVQETQYF.

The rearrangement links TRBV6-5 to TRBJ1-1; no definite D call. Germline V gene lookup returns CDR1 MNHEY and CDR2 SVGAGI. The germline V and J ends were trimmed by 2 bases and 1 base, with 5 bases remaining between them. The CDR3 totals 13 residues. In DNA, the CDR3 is TGTGCCAGCAGTTACCTTACGAACACTGAAGCTTTCTTT. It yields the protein CASSYLTNTEAFF.

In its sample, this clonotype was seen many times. Written as DNA, the CDR3 is TGCGCCAGCAGCTTCCGGACTAGCGGAGAAGAGACCCAGTACTTC. It specifies CASSFRTSGEETQYF. The rearrangement links TRBV5-1 to TRBJ2-5; 10 bases agree with TRBD2. From germline, CDR1 is SGHRS and CDR2 YFSETQ. The CDR3 runs 15 residues. Trimming removed 2 bases from V and 3 bases from J; junction bases left unmatched: 4.

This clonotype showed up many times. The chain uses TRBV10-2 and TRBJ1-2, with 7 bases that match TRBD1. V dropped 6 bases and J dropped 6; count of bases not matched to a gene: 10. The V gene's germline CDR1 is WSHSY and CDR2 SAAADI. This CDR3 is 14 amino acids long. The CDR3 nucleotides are TGCGCCAGCAGCCTAGGACAGGATGAACATGGCTACACCTTC. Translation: CASSLGQDEHGYTF.